The 20 T cell receptor beta chains reported below all come from one sample, sequenced in a study of blood T cell repertoires in COVID-19. Here immunoSEQ multiplex PCR was the method, and the copy in TCRdb shows in-frame clones only, minus some. The table has 100,000 or so clones, roughly 87% seen once. The sample taken for sequencing was peripheral blood. The receptors shown here come from a man aged 50 or older with active COVID-19.

V gene TRBV21-1 combines with J gene TRBJ1-2. TRBV21-1 counts as a pseudogene. This CDR3 contains 14 residues. This CDR3 reads CASSKRRQSRGYTF. The CDR3 region has the DNA TGTGCCAGCAGCAAGAGGAGGCAGTCGAGGGGCTACACCTTC.

V usage is TRBV6-5 and J usage is TRBJ1-2, with D possibly being TRBD1 (6 bases). Per the germline V gene, CDR1 is MNHEY and CDR2 is SVGAGI. The CDR3 contains 11 residues. V dropped 5 bases and J dropped 10 bases, with 11 bases sitting between them. CDR3 in amino acids: CASSRGADYTF. CDR3 nucleotides: TGTGCCAGCAGTCGGGGGGCTGACTACACCTTC.

The chain employs TRBV4-1 and TRBJ2-3; 8 bases are a match to TRBD2. After removal of 2 bases from V and 7 bases from J, the junction contained 8 bases not matched to a gene. Germline V gene data show CDR1 as MGHRA and CDR2 as YSYEKL. CDR3 length: 15 residues. The CDR3: CASSQPRGAYYTQYF. For the CDR3, the DNA is TGCGCCAGCAGCCAACCGCGGGGGGCATATTATACGCAGTATTTT.

CDR3 in DNA: TGTGCCAGCAGCCAAGGCTCTCGGGGGACGGAGCAGTTCTTC. Protein sequence: CASSQGSRGTEQFF. The chain carries TRBV3-1 (or the pseudogene TRBV3-2) and TRBJ2-1; D perhaps matches TRBD2 (6 bases). Trimming removed 1 base at V and 10 bases at J, with 14 bases between. Per germline, CDR1 LGHDT and CDR2 YNNKEL (reference sequence). This CDR3 has 14 amino acids.

The chain recombines TRBV5-6 with TRBJ2-5; 7 bases are a match to TRBD1. The CDR3 extends over 15 amino acids. The J segment lost 2 bases and the V segment lost 2 bases, leaving 6 bases of the junction unmatched. CDR1 SGHDT and CDR2 YYEEEE come from the germline V gene. CDR3 DNA sequence: TGTGCCAGCAGCTTCAACAGGGGTGGGCAAGAGACCCAGTACTTC. Translated: CASSFNRGGQETQYF. The full variable domain, its missing parts supplied by reference TRBV5-6 and TRBJ2-5, is DAGVTQSPTHLIKTRGQQVTLRCSPKSGHDTVSWYQQALGQGPQFIFQYYEEEERQRGNFPDRFSGHQFPNYSSELNVNALLLGDSALYLCASSFNRGGQETQYFGPGTRLLVL.

The V gene is TRBV7-2, the J gene TRBJ2-1, with a tentative D call TRBD2 (6 bases). The length of the CDR3 is 12 residues. The V gene's germline CDR1 is SGHTA and CDR2 FQGNSA. Trimming left V 0 bases short and J 10 bases short, with 7 bases between. CDR3 coding DNA: TGTGCCAGCAGCTTAGCGGCGGGGGAGCAGTTCTTC. Its protein product is CASSLAAGEQFF.

V gene TRBV12-5 combines with J gene TRBJ2-1; 10 bases match TRBD2. V shed 5 bases and J 3 bases; nucleotides not matched to a gene: 13. CDR1 and CDR2 (germline): LGHNT, FRNRAP. CDR3 length: 18 amino acids. The CDR3 region is CASGARFLAGGYYNEQFF. The DNA for the CDR3 is TGTGCTAGTGGTGCCCGTTTCTTAGCGGGGGGTTACTACAATGAGCAGTTCTTC.

The V and J genes are TRBV6-5 and TRBJ1-2; possible D gene TRBD1, 6 bases. The CDR3 is 15 residues long. Trimming left V 3 bases short and J 7 bases short, with 18 bases between. Germline V gene sequence: CDR1 MNHEY, CDR2 SVGAGI. In nucleotides, the CDR3 is TGTGCCAGCAGTTATTGGACAGAGTCCCCTATTGGCTACACCTTC. This codes for CASSYWTESPIGYTF.

Notes on this clone: The junction departs from germline at one end; a sequencing error may be responsible. The chain joins TRBV11-2 to TRBJ2-5, with 12 bases matching TRBD2. Per the germline V gene, CDR1 is SGHAT and CDR2 is FQNNGV. The CDR3 runs to 15 residues. CDR3 coding DNA: TGTGCCAGCAGCTTAGCACGGACTAGCGGGGTCATCTGGGACTTC. This gives the protein CASSLARTSGVIWDF.

This chain uses TRBV7-2 with TRBJ1-1; no reliable D call. This CDR3 is 13 amino acids long. V was pared by 1 base and J by 2 bases, with 5 bases between. CDR1 is SGHTA, CDR2 FQGNSA, per germline. This CDR3 reads CASSLERNTEAFF. DNA of the CDR3: TGTGCCAGCAGCTTAGAGAGAAACACTGAAGCTTTCTTT.

This clone was picked up a small number of times. Here the CDR3 reads CASKWPGGLKDTQYF. In nucleotides, the CDR3 is TGTGCCAGCAAATGGCCGGGGGGGCTTAAAGATACGCAGTATTTT. This chain links TRBV27 with TRBJ2-3; 8 bases are shared with TRBD2. This CDR3 contains 15 residues. Per germline, CDR1 MNHEY and CDR2 SMNVEV (reference sequence). V shed 7 bases, J shed 5 bases, and the junction held 11 bases outside the gene matches.

CDR3 coding DNA: TGTGCCAGCAGCCAACCCCTACAGGGGAGCTATGGCTACACCTTC. This sequence encodes CASSQPLQGSYGYTF. The V gene is TRBV14, the J gene TRBJ1-2; 7 nucleotides line up with TRBD1. The V gene end was trimmed by 2 bases and the J gene end by 4 bases; junction bases not matched to a gene: 7. The germline V gene has CDR1 SGHDN and CDR2 FVKESK. The CDR3 length is 15 residues.

The chain employs TRBV5-1 and TRBJ2-5; perhaps TRBD1 as D (6 bases). The V end lost 5 bases, the J end lost 4 bases, and 12 bases lay between the germline ends. CDR3 size: 13 residues. The germline gives CDR1 SGHRS, CDR2 YFSETQ. CDR3 region: CASRPTGLETQYF. CDR3 bases: TGCGCCAGCAGACCCACAGGGTTAGAGACCCAGTACTTC.

The chain is built from TRBV15 and TRBJ1-1; 7 bases are a match to TRBD1. Per the germline V gene, CDR1 is LNHNV and CDR2 is YYDKDF (reference sequence). This CDR3 comprises 14 residues. J gave up 4 bases and V 1 base, and 3 bases lay outside the gene matches. This CDR3 reads CATSRGQGGTEAFF. In DNA, the CDR3 is TGTGCCACCAGCAGAGGACAGGGTGGCACTGAAGCTTTCTTT.

The chain has TRBV13 and TRBJ1-2; 7 bases match TRBD1. The CDR3 consists of 13 residues. V gave up 5 bases and J gave up 4 bases; unmatched junction bases: 4. Germline CDR1 and CDR2: PRHDT and FYEKMQ (reference sequence). CDR3 nucleotide sequence: TGTGCCAGCAGCCAGGACAGGCCCTATGGCTACACCTTC. It codes for CASSQDRPYGYTF.

The chain combines TRBV4-2 with TRBJ2-1, with 11 bases matching TRBD2. The length of the CDR3 is 16 residues. The V gene end was trimmed by 5 bases and the J gene end by 7 bases; junction bases not matched to a gene: 10. The germline gives CDR1 LGHNA, CDR2 YNFKEQ. CDR3 amino acids: CASSALAGGSGNEQFF. The CDR3 DNA follows: TGTGCCAGCAGCGCCTTAGCGGGGGGGTCAGGAAATGAGCAGTTCTTC.

J is TRBJ1-2 and V is TRBV5-4; 10 positions match TRBD1. The germline V gene encodes CDR1 SGHNT and CDR2 YYREEE (reference sequence). The CDR3 consists of 13 residues. The trim removed 3 bases at V and 8 bases at J, leaving 4 bases unmatched. Here the CDR3 reads CASSSGQGLGYTF. In nucleotides, the CDR3 is TGTGCCAGCAGCTCGGGACAGGGGTTAGGCTACACCTTC.

This rearrangement joins TRBV4-2 to TRBJ1-6, with D unclear. CDR1 LGHNA and CDR2 YNFKEQ come from the germline V gene. V was pared by 0 bases and J by 3 bases, with 15 bases between. CDR3 length: 18 residues. CDR3 DNA sequence: TGTGCCAGCAGCCAAGATATCCCCCGCAGGAACTATAATTCACCCCTCCACTTT. It yields the protein CASSQDIPRRNYNSPLHF.

This chain uses TRBV5-1 with TRBJ1-1; D is unclear. V was shortened by 1 base and J by 1 base, with 11 bases between the two germline ends. Per germline, CDR1 SGHRS and CDR2 YFSETQ. The CDR3 totals 15 residues. The CDR3 sequence: CASSLNSGRNTEAFF. The CDR3 coding sequence is TGCGCCAGCAGCTTGAACAGTGGGAGGAACACTGAAGCTTTCTTT.

The chain is built from TRBV10-3 and TRBJ2-5; no clear D gene. V was pared by 6 bases and J by 2 bases, with 10 bases between. Germline V gene lookup returns CDR1 ENHRY and CDR2 SYGVKD. This CDR3 is 13 amino acids long. The CDR3 nucleotides read TGTGCCATCAGACGAGACACGCAAGAGACCCAGTACTTC. This encodes CAIRRDTQETQYF.